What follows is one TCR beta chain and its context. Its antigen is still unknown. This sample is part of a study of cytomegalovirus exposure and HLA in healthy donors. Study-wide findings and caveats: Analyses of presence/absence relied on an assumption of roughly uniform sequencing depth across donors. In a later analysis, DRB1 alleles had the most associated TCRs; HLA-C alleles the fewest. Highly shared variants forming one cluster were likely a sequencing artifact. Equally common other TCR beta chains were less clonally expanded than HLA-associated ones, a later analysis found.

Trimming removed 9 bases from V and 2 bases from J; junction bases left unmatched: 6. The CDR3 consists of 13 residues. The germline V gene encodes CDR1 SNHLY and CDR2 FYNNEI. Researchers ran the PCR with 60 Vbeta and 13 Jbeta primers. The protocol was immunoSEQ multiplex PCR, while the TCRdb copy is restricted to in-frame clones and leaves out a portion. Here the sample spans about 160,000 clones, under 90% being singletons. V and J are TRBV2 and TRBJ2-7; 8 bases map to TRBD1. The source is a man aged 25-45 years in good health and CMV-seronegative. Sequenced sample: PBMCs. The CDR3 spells CARSGQDAYEQYF. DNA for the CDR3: TGTGCCAGGTCGGGACAGGACGCCTACGAGCAGTACTTC.